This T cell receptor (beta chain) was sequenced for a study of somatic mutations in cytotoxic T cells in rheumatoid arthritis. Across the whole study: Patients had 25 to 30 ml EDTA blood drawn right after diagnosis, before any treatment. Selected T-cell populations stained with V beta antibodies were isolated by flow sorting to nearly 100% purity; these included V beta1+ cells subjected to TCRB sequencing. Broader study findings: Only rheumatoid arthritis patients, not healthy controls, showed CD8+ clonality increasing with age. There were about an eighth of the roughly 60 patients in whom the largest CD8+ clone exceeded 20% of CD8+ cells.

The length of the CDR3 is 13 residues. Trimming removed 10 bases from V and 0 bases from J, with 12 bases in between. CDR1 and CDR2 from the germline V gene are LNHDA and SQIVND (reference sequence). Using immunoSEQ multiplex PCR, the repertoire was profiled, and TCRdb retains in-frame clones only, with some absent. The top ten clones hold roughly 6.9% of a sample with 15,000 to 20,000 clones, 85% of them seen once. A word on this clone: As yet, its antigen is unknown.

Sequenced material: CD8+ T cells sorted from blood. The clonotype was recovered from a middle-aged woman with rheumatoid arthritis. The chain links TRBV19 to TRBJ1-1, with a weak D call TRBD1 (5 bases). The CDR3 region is CATKGALNTEAFF. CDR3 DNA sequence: TGTGCCACTAAAGGGGCCCTGAACACTGAAGCTTTCTTT.